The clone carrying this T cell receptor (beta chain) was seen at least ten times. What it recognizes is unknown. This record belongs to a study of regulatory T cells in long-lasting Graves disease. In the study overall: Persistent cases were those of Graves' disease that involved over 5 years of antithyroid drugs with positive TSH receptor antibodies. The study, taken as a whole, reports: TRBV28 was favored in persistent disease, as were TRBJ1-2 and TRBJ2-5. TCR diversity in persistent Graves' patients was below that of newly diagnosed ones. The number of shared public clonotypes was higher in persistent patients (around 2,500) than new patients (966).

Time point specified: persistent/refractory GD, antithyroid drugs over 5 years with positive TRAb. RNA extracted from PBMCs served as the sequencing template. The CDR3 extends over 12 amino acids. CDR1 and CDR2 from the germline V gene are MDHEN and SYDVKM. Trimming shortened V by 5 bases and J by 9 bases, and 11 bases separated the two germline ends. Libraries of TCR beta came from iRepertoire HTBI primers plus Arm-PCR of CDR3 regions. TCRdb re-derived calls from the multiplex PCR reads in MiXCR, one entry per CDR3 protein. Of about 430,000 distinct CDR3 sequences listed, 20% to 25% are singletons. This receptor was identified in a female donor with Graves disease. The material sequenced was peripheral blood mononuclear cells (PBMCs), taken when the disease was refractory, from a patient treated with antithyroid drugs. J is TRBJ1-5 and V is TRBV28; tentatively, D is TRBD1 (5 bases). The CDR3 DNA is TGTGCCAGCAGTCCCAGGGTCGGGCCCCAGCATTTT. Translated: CASSPRVGPQHF.